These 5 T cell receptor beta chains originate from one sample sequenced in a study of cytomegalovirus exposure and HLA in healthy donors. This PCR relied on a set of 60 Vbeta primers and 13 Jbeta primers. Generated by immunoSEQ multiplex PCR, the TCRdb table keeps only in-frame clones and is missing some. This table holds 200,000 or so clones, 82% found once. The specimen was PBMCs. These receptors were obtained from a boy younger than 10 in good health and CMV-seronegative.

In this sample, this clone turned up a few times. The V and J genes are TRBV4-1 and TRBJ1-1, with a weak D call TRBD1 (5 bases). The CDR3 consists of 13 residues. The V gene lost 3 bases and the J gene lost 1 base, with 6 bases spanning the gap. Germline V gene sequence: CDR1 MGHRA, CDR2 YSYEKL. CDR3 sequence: CASSQGGNTEAFF. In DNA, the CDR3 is TGCGCCAGCAGCCAGGGGGGGAACACTGAAGCTTTCTTT.

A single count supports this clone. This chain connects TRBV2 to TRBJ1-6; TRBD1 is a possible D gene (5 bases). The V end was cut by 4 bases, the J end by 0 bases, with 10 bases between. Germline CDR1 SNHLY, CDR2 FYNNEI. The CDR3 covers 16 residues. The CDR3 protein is CASSGEGSSYNSPLHF. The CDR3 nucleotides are TGTGCCAGCAGTGGGGAGGGGAGCTCCTATAATTCACCCCTCCACTTT.

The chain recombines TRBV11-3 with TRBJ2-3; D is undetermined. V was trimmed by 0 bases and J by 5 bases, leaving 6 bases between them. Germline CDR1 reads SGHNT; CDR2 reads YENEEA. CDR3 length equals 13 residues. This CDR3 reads CASSLDSGDTQYF. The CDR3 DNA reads TGTGCCAGCAGCTTAGATTCGGGAGATACGCAGTATTTT.

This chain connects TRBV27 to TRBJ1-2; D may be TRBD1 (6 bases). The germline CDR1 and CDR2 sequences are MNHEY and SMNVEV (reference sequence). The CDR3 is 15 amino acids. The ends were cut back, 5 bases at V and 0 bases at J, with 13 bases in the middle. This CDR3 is CASSRGQTSNYGYTF. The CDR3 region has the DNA TGTGCCAGCAGTCGCGGACAGACCTCTAACTATGGCTACACCTTC.

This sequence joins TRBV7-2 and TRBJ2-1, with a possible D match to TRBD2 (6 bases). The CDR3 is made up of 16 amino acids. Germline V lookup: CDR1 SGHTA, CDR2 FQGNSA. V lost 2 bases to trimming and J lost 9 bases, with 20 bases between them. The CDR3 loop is CASSLRTRDWQGEQFF. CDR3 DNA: TGTGCCAGCAGCTTAAGGACGCGGGATTGGCAGGGTGAGCAGTTCTTC. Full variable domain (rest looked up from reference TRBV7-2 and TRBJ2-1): GAGVSQSPSNKVTEKGKDVELRCDPISGHTALYWYRQSLGQGLEFLIYFQGNSAPDKSGLPSDRFSAERTGGSVSTLTIQRTQQEDSAVYLCASSLRTRDWQGEQFFGPGTRLTVL.